The 28 T cell receptor beta chains below come from one sample, sequenced in a study of tumor and adjacent non-tumor tissue in lung cancer. A modified ARM-PCR protocol with three rounds of nested PCR amplified TCRbeta. TCRdb passed the multiplex PCR reads through MiXCR, listing each CDR3 protein once. This sample has about 76,000 distinct CDR3 sequences, with under 70% found just once. RNA was extracted from bulk tissue without any cell sorting. Sample: lung tumor tissue. All receptors come from a woman in her 70s with non-small cell lung cancer.

As for this clonotype: Since a much larger clone is just one base distant, this may be a read error. The rearrangement joins TRBV10-2 to TRBJ2-7; 8 nucleotides match TRBD2. J lost 9 bases, V lost 0 bases, and 16 bases had no gene match. CDR3 length equals 17 residues. Germline loops: CDR1 WSHSY, CDR2 SAAADI. CDR3 in amino acids: CASSESLGQAGDWGQYF. Here the CDR3 DNA reads TGCGCCAGCAGTGAGTCTCTGGGACAAGCGGGGGATTGGGGGCAGTACTTC.

A note on this clonotype: The conserved phenylalanine or tryptophan normally closing the CDR3 is absent here, so this likely arose from a read error. V usage is TRBV14 and J usage is TRBJ1-2; D not certain. Germline lookup yields CDR1 SGHDN and CDR2 FVKESK. The CDR3 runs to 14 residues. V lost 0 bases, J lost 8 bases, and 13 bases lay in between. The CDR3 sequence: CASSQDRRLVGYTV. The CDR3, as DNA: TGTGCCAGCAGCCAAGATCGGAGATTAGTCGGCTACACCGTC.

V and J are TRBV29-1 and TRBJ2-3; no reliable D call. Per germline, CDR1 SQVTM and CDR2 ANQGSEA. The CDR3 totals 13 residues. The CDR3 DNA is TGCAGTGCTCCTGTGGGTTCCGCAGATACGCAGTATTTT. Residues: CSAPVGSADTQYF.

As regards this clonotype: This CDR3 fails to terminate in the conserved phenylalanine or tryptophan, so it likely reflects a read error. The chain couples TRBV11-2 to TRBJ2-7; D might be TRBD2 (6 bases). CDR1 and CDR2 (germline): SGHAT, FQNNGV. The CDR3 is made up of 13 amino acids. CDR3 in DNA: TGTGCCAGTAGCTTAGCCCGGGACTCCCTGCAGTACTAC. It specifies CASSLARDSLQYY.

J is TRBJ2-7 and V is TRBV6-5, with D possibly called TRBD1 or TRBD2 (5 bases each). The CDR3 runs 12 residues. The germline V gene has CDR1 MNHEY and CDR2 SVGAGI. The CDR3 spells CVNSYSGREQYF. The CDR3 DNA sequence: TGTGTCAACAGTTACTCGGGGCGCGAGCAGTACTTC.

The chain employs TRBV5-1 and TRBJ1-1, with D possibly being TRBD1 (5 bases). CDR3 size: 12 residues. Trimming removed 0 bases at V and 6 bases at J, with 6 bases between. Germline lookup yields CDR1 SGHRS and CDR2 YFSETQ. The CDR3 is CASSLGQSEAFF. The DNA for the CDR3 is TGCGCCAGCAGCTTGGGACAGTCTGAAGCTTTCTTT.

A word on this clonotype: One end of the junction fails to match germline, which may point to a read error. The gene calls are TRBV29-1 and TRBJ1-2; perhaps TRBD1 as D (6 bases). Germline-derived CDR1 and CDR2 are SQVTM and ANQGSEA. There are 12 residues in the CDR3. CDR3 in DNA: TGCAGCCTTGAGTCAGGGGCCGGTGGCAACACCTTC. The encoded protein is CSLESGAGGNTF. The full variable domain, in which reference TRBV29-1 and TRBJ1-2 provide the parts outside the CDR3, is SAVISQKPSRDICQRGTSLTIQCQVDSQVTMMFWYRQQPGQSLTLIATANQGSEATYESGFVIDKFPISRPNLTFSTLTVSNMSPEDSSIYLCSLESGAGGNTFGSGTRLTVV.

This clonotype was seen a handful of times. This sequence may be a read error, since a much larger clone differs from it by one base. The CDR3 DNA is TGTGTCAGCAGTTCGCCGCAGGGGAGCCTAGCTTTCTTT. Its protein product is CVSSSPQGSLAFF. The chain couples TRBV28 to TRBJ1-1; D perhaps matches TRBD1 (6 bases). This CDR3 contains 13 residues. From germline, CDR1 is MDHEN and CDR2 SYDVKM.

With regard to this clonotype: Germline is not matched at one junction end, which may reflect a read error. The chain joins TRBV6-1 to TRBJ2-7, with TRBD1 identical over 9 bases. CDR1 is MNHNS and CDR2 is SASEGT in the germline V gene. CDR3 length equals 14 residues. CDR3 coding DNA: TGTGCCAGCAGTAAGGCACAGGGGGCGGGTGAGCAGTACTTT. This codes for CASSKAQGAGEQYF.

The count of this clonotype is one. Its ends do not fully match the called genes, so a read error is possible. The rearrangement links TRBV20-1 to TRBJ2-1, with TRBD2 matching over 9 bases. The CDR3 contains 15 residues. Germline assignment: CDR1 DFQATT and CDR2 SNEGSKA (reference sequence). As DNA, the CDR3 is TGCAGTGCTAGATGGGCGGGAGGGCCGGACAATGAGCAGATCTTC. Protein product: CSARWAGGPDNEQIF.

This clonotype was seen at least ten times. At one end the junction does not follow the germline gene, possibly because of a read error. This chain uses TRBV6-5 with TRBJ1-2; possibly TRBD1 for D (6 bases). This CDR3 comprises 14 residues. The germline V gene encodes CDR1 MNHEY and CDR2 SVGAGI. The CDR3 coding sequence is TGTGCCAGCAGTCCGCATGGGGACATCTATGGCTGCACCTTC. Its translation: CASSPHGDIYGCTF.

A note on this clonotype: Relative to the germline gene, one junction end is altered; a read error may explain this. The chain combines TRBV10-1 with TRBJ1-1; D not resolved. The CDR3 is 13 amino acids. CDR1 is WNHNN, CDR2 SYGVQD, per germline (reference sequence). This CDR3 reads CASSVQSNTEVFF. CDR3 sequence (DNA): TGCGCCAGCAGTGTACAATCGAACACTGAAGTTTTCTTT.

Of note for this clonotype: The junction does not match germline at one end; this may be a read error. The rearrangement uses TRBV5-4 and TRBJ2-3, with D unclear. Germline values: CDR1 SGHNT, CDR2 YYREEE (reference sequence). The CDR3 sequence is 14 residues long. CDR3 nucleotide sequence: TGTGCCAGCAGCGGATCGTTGGGTGCAGATACGCGGTATTTT. Residues: CASSGSLGADTRYF.

This clonotype came up many times. This may be a read error, as it is one base from a much larger clone. The CDR3 sequence: CASSPGGANYGYTF. As DNA, the CDR3 is TGTGCCAGCAGCCCCGGGGGCGCTAACTATGGCTACACCTTC. The chain has TRBV12-3 or TRBV12-4 and TRBJ1-2, with a tentative D call TRBD1 (6 bases). The V gene lost 6 bases and the J gene lost 0 bases, with 11 bases spanning the gap. The CDR3 sequence is 14 residues long.

This clonotype was observed many times. The chain has TRBV4-2 and TRBJ2-2; TRBD2 aligns across 10 bases. CDR1 LGHNA and CDR2 YNFKEQ come from the germline V gene. CDR3 size: 21 residues. V shed 1 base, J shed 2 bases, and the junction held 16 bases outside the gene matches. Here the CDR3 DNA reads TGTGCCAGCAGCCAAGGGCCCTCTCTTAGCGGGAGGCCCTTCAACACCGGGGAGCTGTTTTTT. It translates to CASSQGPSLSGRPFNTGELFF.

On this clonotype: Since the CDR3 does not end with the conserved phenylalanine or tryptophan, this likely comes from a read error. The chain joins TRBV29-1 to TRBJ2-7, with TRBD2 identical over 10 bases. Germline V gene data show CDR1 as SQVTM and CDR2 as ANQGSEA. This CDR3 region has 14 residues. J lost 4 bases, V lost 5 bases, and 8 bases had no gene match. The CDR3 loop is CSVRLAGASYEQYL. Written as DNA, the CDR3 is TGCAGCGTTCGCCTAGCGGGAGCATCTTACGAGCAGTACCTC.

Remarks on this clonotype: A much more abundant neighbour one base away suggests this may be a read error. The chain carries TRBV12-3 or TRBV12-4 and TRBJ1-1; D is unresolved. The CDR3 runs to 13 residues. The CDR3 is CVSRNQEPGEAFF. The CDR3 DNA reads as TGTGTCAGCAGGAACCAGGAGCCTGGGGAAGCTTTCTTT.

This clonotype came up a few times. This is likely a read error, given that the CDR3 carries no conserved phenylalanine or tryptophan at its end. As DNA, the CDR3 is TGTGCCAGCAGCTTGACATACAATCAGCCCCAGCATCTT. Its translation is CASSLTYNQPQHL. V gene TRBV11-1 combines with J gene TRBJ1-5; D not resolved. CDR3 length: 13 residues. Looked up from germline, CDR1 is SGHAT and CDR2 is FQDESV (reference sequence). Trimming left V 3 bases short and J 3 bases short, with 6 bases between.

A remark on this clonotype: One end of the junction fails to match germline, which may point to a read error. The chain is built from TRBV25-1 and TRBJ1-2, with a possible D match to TRBD1 (5 bases). Germline lookup yields CDR1 MGHDK and CDR2 SYGVNS. The CDR3 covers 12 residues. The CDR3 reads CVSRDPNYGYTF. Here the CDR3 DNA reads TGTGTCAGCAGGGACCCTAACTATGGCTACACCTTC.

The V call is TRBV6-1, the J call TRBJ2-3; D possibly corresponds to TRBD2 (6 bases). The V and J ends lost 6 bases and 2 bases respectively, with 12 bases between them. Germline V gene sequence: CDR1 MNHNS, CDR2 SASEGT. The CDR3 length is 14 residues. The CDR3 loop reads CASRKGLHTDTQYF. CDR3 sequence (DNA): TGTGCCAGCAGAAAGGGACTTCACACAGATACGCAGTATTTT.

The V and J genes are TRBV29-1 and TRBJ2-5; TRBD1 matches 8 bases. This CDR3 spans 13 amino acids. Germline CDR1 reads SQVTM; CDR2 reads ANQGSEA. With 8 bases clipped from V and 4 bases from J, the junction kept 9 bases outside the gene matches. This CDR3 is CSPGQGEVETQYF. As DNA, the CDR3 is TGCAGCCCAGGACAGGGTGAGGTAGAGACCCAGTACTTC.

For this clonotype: The junction does not match germline at one end; this may be a read error. The chain links TRBV29-1 to TRBJ2-7; unclear D gene. This CDR3 region has 14 residues. The germline gives CDR1 SQVTM, CDR2 ANQGSEA. The CDR3 region is CGVTPQPDVYEQYF. DNA of the CDR3: TGCGGCGTCACCCCCCAGCCGGACGTCTACGAGCAGTACTTC.

The rearrangement joins TRBV20-1 to TRBJ2-1; 8 bases agree with TRBD1. Losses at the gene ends were 6 bases for V and 8 bases for J; bases not matched to a gene: 9. This CDR3 contains 13 residues. Germline V lookup: CDR1 DFQATT, CDR2 SNEGSKA (reference sequence). The CDR3 loop is CSASRGRFHEQFF. CDR3 sequence (DNA): TGCAGTGCAAGCAGGGGGCGTTTCCATGAGCAGTTCTTC.

This clonotype is labeled as medium-sized (0.01 to 0.1%). The rearrangement links TRBV6-2 or TRBV6-3 to TRBJ2-7; D unresolved. The CDR3 contains 11 residues. Germline V gene data show CDR1 as MNHEY and CDR2 as SVGEGT. The V end was cut by 6 bases, the J end by 1 base, with 4 bases between. CDR3 amino acids: CASRRSYEQYF. DNA for the CDR3: TGTGCCAGCAGGAGATCCTACGAGCAGTACTTC.

In regard to this clonotype: This could be a read error, since a much larger clone is one nucleotide away. This chain connects TRBV5-1 to TRBJ2-1, with D perhaps TRBD2 (5 bases). V was shortened by 7 bases and J by 8 bases, with 19 bases between the two germline ends. The germline V gene has CDR1 SGHRS and CDR2 YFSETQ. There are 14 residues in the CDR3. CDR3 sequence (DNA): TGCGCCAGCGGAGACCCGGACTCCTTCGATGAGCAGTTCTTC. This gives the protein CASGDPDSFDEQFF. Full variable domain (missing parts from reference TRBV5-1 and TRBJ2-1): KAGVTQTPRYLIKTRGQQVTLSCSPISGHRSVSWYQQTPGQGLQFLFEYFSETQRNKGNFPGRFSGRQFSNSRSEMNVSTLELGDSALYLCASGDPDSFDEQFFGPGTRLTVL.

Of note for this clonotype: Mismatch with germline at one junction end may stem from a read error. The rearrangement links TRBV10-3 to TRBJ2-7; 7 bases fit TRBD2. Germline assignment: CDR1 ENHRY and CDR2 SYGVKD. The CDR3 runs 14 residues. DNA for the CDR3: TGTGCCTCAGTACCGGGCGGGAGCCCTTACGAGCGGTACTTC. Protein: CASVPGGSPYERYF.

This clonotype came up many times. This chain uses TRBV20-1 with TRBJ1-5; possible D gene TRBD1, 5 bases. CDR3 size: 13 residues. Germline V gene sequence: CDR1 DFQATT, CDR2 SNEGSKA (reference sequence). The germline V and J ends were trimmed by 3 bases and 5 bases, with 11 bases remaining between them. The CDR3: CSASRDGDQPQHF. The DNA for the CDR3 is TGCAGTGCTAGTCGGGACGGCGATCAGCCCCAGCATTTT.

V and J are TRBV18 and TRBJ2-1; 8 bases fit TRBD1. The J segment lost 8 bases and the V segment lost 4 bases, leaving 7 bases of the junction unmatched. The CDR3 length is 14 residues. In germline, CDR1 is KGHSH, CDR2 LQKENI. The CDR3 region has the DNA TGTGCCAGCTCACTCCAGGACAGGGCCCATGAGCAGTTCTTC. Encoded protein: CASSLQDRAHEQFF.